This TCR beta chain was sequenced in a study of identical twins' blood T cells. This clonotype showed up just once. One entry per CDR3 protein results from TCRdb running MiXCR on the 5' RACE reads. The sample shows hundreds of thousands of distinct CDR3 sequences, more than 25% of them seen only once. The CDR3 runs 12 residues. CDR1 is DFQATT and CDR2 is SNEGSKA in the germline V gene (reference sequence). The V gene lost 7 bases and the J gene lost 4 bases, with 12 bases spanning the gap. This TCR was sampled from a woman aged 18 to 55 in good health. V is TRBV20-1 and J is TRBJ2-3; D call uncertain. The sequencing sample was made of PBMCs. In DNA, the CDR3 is TGCAGTGGGTCTGCGAGGCCAGATACGCAGTATTTT. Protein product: CSGSARPDTQYF.